Listed below are T cell receptor beta chains from one sample, sequenced in a study of identical twins. TCRdb ran MiXCR on the 5' RACE reads and lists one entry per CDR3 protein. The sample includes 150,000 or so distinct CDR3 sequences, around 3.4% seen only once; the top ten take roughly 8%. The sample was memory T cells sorted from blood. These receptors were obtained from a man aged 18 to 35 in good health. Both conserved end residues are part of each CDR3. The D gene is left open where the match is weak. Where a row states a size, it is once, few, many or the class of an expanded clone; other rows omit it.

CASSTGGSLGDEQYF	TGTGCCAGCAGCACCGGGGGCAGCCTCGGGGACGAGCAGTACTTC	TRBV9	.	TRBJ2-7	many
CASTLSQASEKLFF	TGTGCCAGCACTTTGTCCCAGGCGAGTGAAAAACTGTTTTTT	TRBV6-5	.	TRBJ1-4	.
CASSLRGSGRETQYF	TGTGCCAGCAGTTTAAGGGGGTCAGGGCGAGAGACCCAGTACTTC	TRBV28	.	TRBJ2-5	many
CASSMGAYNEQFF	TGTGCCAGCTCTATGGGGGCCTACAATGAGCAGTTCTTC	TRBV6-4	.	TRBJ2-1	many
CASSQVGSYNEQFF	TGTGCCAGCAGCCAAGTTGGGTCCTACAATGAGCAGTTCTTC	TRBV4-2	.	TRBJ2-1	many
CATSRGSSAYEQYF	TGTGCCACCAGCAGAGGCTCGTCCGCCTACGAGCAGTACTTC	TRBV15	.	TRBJ2-7	many
CSAEGGYEQYF	TGCAGTGCTGAGGGGGGCTACGAGCAGTACTTC	TRBV20-1	.	TRBJ2-7	many
CSVSMGAAYEQYF	TGCAGTGTCTCGATGGGGGCCGCCTACGAGCAGTACTTC	TRBV20-1	.	TRBJ2-7	many
CASSLFSGSTSTDTQYF	TGCGCCAGCAGCTTGTTTAGCGGGAGCACTAGCACAGATACGCAGTATTTT	TRBV5-1	TRBD2	TRBJ2-3	many
CASSWGRGAGELFF	TGTGCCAGCAGTTGGGGCAGGGGGGCCGGGGAGCTGTTTTTT	TRBV27	.	TRBJ2-2	many
CASRKRVSSYNEQFF	TGTGCCAGCAGGAAACGAGTGAGCTCCTACAATGAGCAGTTCTTC	TRBV28	.	TRBJ2-1	many
CSVDSGTTDTQYF	TGCAGCGTTGATAGCGGGACCACAGATACGCAGTATTTT	TRBV29-1	TRBD2	TRBJ2-3	many
CASSLGSGSLGYEQYF	TGTGCCAGCAGCTTAGGATCCGGGAGTCTGGGGTACGAGCAGTACTTC	TRBV7-2	.	TRBJ2-7	.
CASTGGNTDTQYF	TGTGCCAGCACGGGGGGTAACACAGATACGCAGTATTTT	TRBV3-1	TRBD2	TRBJ2-3	many
CASSPQGLAGTDTQYF	TGTGCCAGCTCACCCCAGGGACTAGCGGGCACAGATACGCAGTATTTT	TRBV18	TRBD2	TRBJ2-3	many
CASSQRVSGGVGETQYF	TGCGCCAGCAGCCAGAGAGTGTCAGGAGGGGTCGGAGAGACCCAGTACTTC	TRBV4-1	.	TRBJ2-5	many
CASSQVGLLNSPLHF	TGTGCCAGCAGCCAAGTGGGACTGCTGAATTCACCCCTCCACTTT	TRBV3-1	.	TRBJ1-6	many
CASSRRDRGSLNEQFF	TGTGCCAGCAGCCGTCGGGACAGGGGAAGTCTCAATGAGCAGTTCTTC	TRBV7-2	TRBD1	TRBJ2-1	many
CASSQDRASGGKETQYF	TGTGCCAGCAGCCAAGATCGGGCTAGCGGGGGAAAAGAGACCCAGTACTTC	TRBV3-1	TRBD2	TRBJ2-5	many
CSARDPRQGPYEQYF	TGCAGTGCTAGAGATCCGAGACAGGGACCCTACGAGCAGTACTTC	TRBV20-1	TRBD1	TRBJ2-7	many
CASSRGGQVDNIQYF	TGTGCCAGCAGCCGCGGTGGACAGGTGGACAACATTCAGTACTTC	TRBV5-5	TRBD1	TRBJ2-4	many
CASSLSGQGYEQYF	TGTGCCAGCAGCTTAAGCGGGCAGGGTTACGAGCAGTACTTC	TRBV7-9	.	TRBJ2-7	many
CASSLAETQYF	TGCGCCAGCAGCTTGGCAGAGACCCAGTACTTC	TRBV5-1	.	TRBJ2-5	many
CASSLAMSGPQETQYF	TGTGCCAGCAGCTTAGCGATGAGCGGGCCTCAAGAGACCCAGTACTTC	TRBV7-2	.	TRBJ2-5	many
CASSASRLLSGANVLTF	TGTGCCAGCAGTGCCAGTAGACTCCTCTCTGGGGCCAACGTCCTGACTTTC	TRBV6-2/TRBV6-3	.	TRBJ2-6	many
CASSPVQGRDNEQFF	TGTGCCAGCAGCCCGGTTCAGGGCCGTGACAATGAGCAGTTCTTC	TRBV5-5	.	TRBJ2-1	many
CSVEARGGQETQYF	TGCAGCGTTGAAGCTCGTGGGGGCCAAGAGACCCAGTACTTC	TRBV29-1	.	TRBJ2-5	many
CASSLQGIMNTEAFF	TGTGCCAGCAGCTTACAGGGTATCATGAACACTGAAGCTTTCTTT	TRBV7-2	.	TRBJ1-1	many
CASRPGTLQETQYF	TGTGCCAGCAGGCCCGGGACACTGCAAGAGACCCAGTACTTC	TRBV11-1	.	TRBJ2-5	many
CASRDGLVVASRETQYF	TGTGCCAGCAGGGACGGGCTAGTTGTTGCCTCGCGGGAGACCCAGTACTTC	TRBV2	.	TRBJ2-5	many
CASRPDLLANYGYTF	TGCGCCAGCAGACCCGATCTTTTAGCTAACTATGGCTACACCTTC	TRBV5-1	.	TRBJ1-2	many
CASRYGSVAEAFF	TGTGCCAGCAGGTACGGATCAGTGGCTGAAGCTTTCTTT	TRBV12-3/TRBV12-4	.	TRBJ1-1	many
CASSPSGFGELFF	TGTGCCAGCAGCCCCTCGGGGTTCGGGGAGCTGTTTTTT	TRBV7-3	.	TRBJ2-2	few
CASSLYGVYGYTF	TGTGCCAGCAGCTTGTACGGGGTCTATGGCTACACCTTC	TRBV5-6	.	TRBJ1-2	few
CASSSALGETQYF	TGTGCCAGCAGCTCAGCCTTGGGGGAGACCCAGTACTTC	TRBV7-9	.	TRBJ2-5	many
CASSRINEKLFF	TGTGCCAGCAGCCGAATAAATGAAAAACTGTTTTTT	TRBV11-1	.	TRBJ1-4	many
CASSQVGSGLYNEQFF	TGTGCCAGCAGCCAAGTGGGTAGCGGCCTCTACAATGAGCAGTTCTTC	TRBV4-2	.	TRBJ2-1	many